This T cell receptor beta chain was captured by sequencing in a study of blood T cell repertoires in COVID-19. Concerning this clone: Different DNA sequences within this sample yield the same CDR3.

Produced via immunoSEQ multiplex PCR; TCRdb's table is partial and in-frame only. Of approximately 280,000 clones in the sample, 84% were seen once. With V trimmed by 4 bases and J by 1 base, 5 bases remained unmatched. The CDR3 has 15 amino acids. CDR1 SGDLS and CDR2 YYNGEE come from the germline V gene. The J gene is TRBJ2-3, the V gene TRBV9, with 8 bases that match TRBD1. Sequenced material: peripheral blood. This TCR came from a human donor with COVID-19, enrolled during active disease. The donor label of this sample is uncertain. The CDR3 reads CASSLRQGRTDTQYF. The CDR3 DNA sequence: TGTGCCAGCAGCCTTCGACAGGGGCGCACAGATACGCAGTATTTT. The full variable domain, in which reference TRBV9 and TRBJ2-3 provide the parts outside the CDR3, is DSGVTQTPKHLITATGQRVTLRCSPRSGDLSVYWYQQSLDQGLQFLIQYYNGEERAKGNILERFSAQQFPDLHSELNLSSLELGDSALYFCASSLRQGRTDTQYFGPGTRLTVL.